This TCR beta chain derives from a study of PD-L1 blockade in urothelial cancer. The time point was: pretreatment peripheral blood. Patients were living with locally advanced or metastatic urothelial carcinoma. Germline trimming cut 3 bases from V and 7 bases from J; bases unmatched to any gene: 4. CDR1 and CDR2 from the germline V gene are SGDLS and YYNGEE. The CDR3 length is 14 residues. Sequencing used immunoSEQ multiplex PCR; TCRdb keeps in-frame clones, though not all of them. There are roughly 91,000 clones in the sample; roughly 84% occur only once, and roughly an eighth lies in the top ten. This clonotype was sampled from a man in his sixties with urothelial cancer. The chain carries TRBV9 and TRBJ2-2; 9 nucleotides match TRBD2. Specimen: PBMCs, collected around atezolizumab (anti-PD-L1) treatment. Here the CDR3 reads CASSGLAVYGELFF. In DNA form, the CDR3 reads TGTGCCAGCAGCGGACTAGCGGTATACGGGGAGCTGTTTTTT.